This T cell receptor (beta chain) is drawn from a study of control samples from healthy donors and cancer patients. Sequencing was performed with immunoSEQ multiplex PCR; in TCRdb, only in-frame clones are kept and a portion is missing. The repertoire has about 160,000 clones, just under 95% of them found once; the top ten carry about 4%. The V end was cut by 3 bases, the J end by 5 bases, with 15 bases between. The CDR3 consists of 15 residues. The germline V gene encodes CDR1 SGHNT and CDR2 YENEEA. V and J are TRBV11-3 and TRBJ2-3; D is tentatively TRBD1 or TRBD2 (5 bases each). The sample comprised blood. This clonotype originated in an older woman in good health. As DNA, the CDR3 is TGTGCCAGCAGCTTTGGGGGAAGGGTAGGAGATACGCAGTATTTT. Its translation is CASSFGGRVGDTQYF.